This TCR beta chain was profiled in a study of human T cells and chemical hapten exposure. This clonotype has a count of ten or more. V lost 1 base and J lost 6, with 9 bases in between. Per germline, CDR1 SGHTA and CDR2 FQGNSA. The CDR3 runs to 13 residues. Time point noted: healthy volunteer bleed at 2 weeks. Unfractionated whole blood was the source from which total RNA was extracted. As processed by the authors: Between roughly 20,000 and 700,000 TCRs appeared in each sample, and the median stood at roughly 100,000. TCRdb recomputed calls from the RACE reads with MiXCR, one row per CDR3 protein. V and J calls and clone size were set by TCRdb, not the authors. The sample lists about 93,000 distinct CDR3 sequences, approximately 9.7% occurring once.

The TCR comes from a female donor in good health. Some clones in this sample may be carry-over from other donors' samples. The chain recombines TRBV7-2 with TRBJ1-1, with a weak D call TRBD1 (6 bases). Material for sequencing was whole blood. The CDR3 here is CASSLGRGAEAFF. The CDR3 nucleotides read TGTGCCAGCAGCTTAGGCAGGGGAGCTGAAGCTTTCTTT. Full variable domain (remainder filled in from reference TRBV7-2 and TRBJ1-1): GAGVSQSPSNKVTEKGKDVELRCDPISGHTALYWYRQSLGQGLEFLIYFQGNSAPDKSGLPSDRFSAERTGGSVSTLTIQRTQQEDSAVYLCASSLGRGAEAFFGQGTRLTVV.